Sequencing of this T cell receptor beta chain was carried out in a study of beta chain features in type 1 diabetes. Findings and limits, study-wide: Whether HLA type influences TCRB rearrangement remained unresolved here. All four CD4+ subsets from Type 1 diabetes patients carried moderately but significantly shorter TCRB CDR3s. PCR might preferentially amplify shorter templates, equally in patients and controls.

Sorting of CD4+ naive, central memory, regulatory and stem cell-like memory cells was performed via CD45RO/CCR7/CD25/CD127/CD95/CD27. This clone was counted only a few times. As yet, its antigen is unknown. This CDR3 comprises 20 residues. The trim removed 3 bases at V and 0 bases at J, leaving 10 bases unmatched. Germline values: CDR1 LNHNV, CDR2 YYDKDF (reference sequence). As every portion of the isolated RNA was reverse transcribed, the sequencing read expressed TCRB transcripts. The protocol was immunoSEQ multiplex PCR, while the TCRdb copy is restricted to in-frame clones and leaves out a portion. The sample carries some 400,000 clones, about 15% recorded once.

The sequence was collected from a young woman in good health. The chain links TRBV15 to TRBJ2-1; 14 bases are a match to TRBD2. The sequencing input was naive CD4+ T cells from blood. As DNA, the CDR3 is TGTGCCACCAGCAGGGCTCGGGGACTAGCGGGAGCGAGCTCCTACAATGAGCAGTTCTTC. It yields the protein CATSRARGLAGASSYNEQFF.